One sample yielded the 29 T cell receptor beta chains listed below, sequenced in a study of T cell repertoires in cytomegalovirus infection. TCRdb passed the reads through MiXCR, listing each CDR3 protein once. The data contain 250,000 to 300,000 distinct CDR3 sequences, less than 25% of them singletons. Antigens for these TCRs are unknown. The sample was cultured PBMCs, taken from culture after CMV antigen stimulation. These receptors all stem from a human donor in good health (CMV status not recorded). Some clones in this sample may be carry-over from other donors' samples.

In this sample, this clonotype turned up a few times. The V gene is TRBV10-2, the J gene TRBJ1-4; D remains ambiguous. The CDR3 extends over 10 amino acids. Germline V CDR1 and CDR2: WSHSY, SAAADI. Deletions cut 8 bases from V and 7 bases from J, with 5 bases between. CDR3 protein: CASFGEKLFF. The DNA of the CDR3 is TGCGCCAGCTTTGGTGAAAAACTGTTTTTT.

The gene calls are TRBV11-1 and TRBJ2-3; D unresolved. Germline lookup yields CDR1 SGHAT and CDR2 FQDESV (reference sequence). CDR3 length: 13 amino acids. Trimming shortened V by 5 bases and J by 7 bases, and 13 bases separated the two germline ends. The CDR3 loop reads CASSPSSEHTQYF. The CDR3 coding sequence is TGTGCCAGCAGCCCTTCCAGCGAGCATACGCAGTATTTT. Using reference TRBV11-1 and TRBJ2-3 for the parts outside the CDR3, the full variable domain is EAEVAQSPRYKITEKSQAVAFWCDPISGHATLYWYRQILGQGPELLVQFQDESVVDDSQLPKDRFSAERLKGVDSTLKIQPAELGDSAMYLCASSPSSEHTQYFGPGTRLTVL.

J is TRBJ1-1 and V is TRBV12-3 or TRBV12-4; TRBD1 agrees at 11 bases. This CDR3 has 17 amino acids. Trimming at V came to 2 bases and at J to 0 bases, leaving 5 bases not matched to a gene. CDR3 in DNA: TGTGCCAGCAGTTTAACCAGGACAGGGGGCGTGAACACTGAAGCTTTCTTT. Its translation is CASSLTRTGGVNTEAFF.

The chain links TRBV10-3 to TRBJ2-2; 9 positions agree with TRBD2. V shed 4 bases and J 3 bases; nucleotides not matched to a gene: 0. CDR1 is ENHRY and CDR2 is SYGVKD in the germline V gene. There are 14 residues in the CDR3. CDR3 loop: CAISVAGDTGELFF. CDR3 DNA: TGTGCCATCAGTGTAGCGGGAGACACCGGGGAGCTGTTTTTT.

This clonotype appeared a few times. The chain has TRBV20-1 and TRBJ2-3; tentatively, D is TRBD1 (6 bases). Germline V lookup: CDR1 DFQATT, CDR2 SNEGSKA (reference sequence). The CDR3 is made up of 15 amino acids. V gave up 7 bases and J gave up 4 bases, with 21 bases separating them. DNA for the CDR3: TGCAGTGTGAATTCTCATTTGGGGGCCCCAGATACGCAGTATTTT. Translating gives CSVNSHLGAPDTQYF.

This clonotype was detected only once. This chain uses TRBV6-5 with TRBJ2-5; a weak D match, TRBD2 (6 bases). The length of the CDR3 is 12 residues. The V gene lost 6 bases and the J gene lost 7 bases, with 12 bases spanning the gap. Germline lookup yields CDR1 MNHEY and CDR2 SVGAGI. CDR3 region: CASSRVGGTQYF. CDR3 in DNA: TGTGCCAGCAGCAGGGTGGGGGGGACCCAGTACTTC.

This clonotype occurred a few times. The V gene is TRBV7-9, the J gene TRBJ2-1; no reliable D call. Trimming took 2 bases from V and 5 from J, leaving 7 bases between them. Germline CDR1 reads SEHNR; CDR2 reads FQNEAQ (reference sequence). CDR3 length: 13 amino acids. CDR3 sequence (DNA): TGTGCCAGCAGCTTATCGGTGCACAATGAGCAGTTCTTC. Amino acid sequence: CASSLSVHNEQFF.

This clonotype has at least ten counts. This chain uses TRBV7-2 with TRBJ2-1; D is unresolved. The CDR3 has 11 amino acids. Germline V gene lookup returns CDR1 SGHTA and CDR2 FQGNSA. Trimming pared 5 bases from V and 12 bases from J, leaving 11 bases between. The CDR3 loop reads CASSLLEAQFF. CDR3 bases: TGTGCCAGCAGCCTTCTTGAAGCGCAGTTCTTC.

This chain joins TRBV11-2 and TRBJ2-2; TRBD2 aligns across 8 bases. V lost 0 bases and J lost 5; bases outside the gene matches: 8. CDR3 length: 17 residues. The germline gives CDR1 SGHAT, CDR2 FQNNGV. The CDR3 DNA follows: TGTGCCAGCAGCTTAGAACGGGGAACTAGCGGAACCGGGGAGCTGTTTTTT. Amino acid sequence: CASSLERGTSGTGELFF.

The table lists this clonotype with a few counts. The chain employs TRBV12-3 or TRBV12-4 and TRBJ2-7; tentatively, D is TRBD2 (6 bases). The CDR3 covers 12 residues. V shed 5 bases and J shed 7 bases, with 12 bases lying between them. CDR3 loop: CASSPWGREQYF. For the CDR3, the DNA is TGTGCCAGCAGTCCCTGGGGGAGGGAGCAGTACTTC.

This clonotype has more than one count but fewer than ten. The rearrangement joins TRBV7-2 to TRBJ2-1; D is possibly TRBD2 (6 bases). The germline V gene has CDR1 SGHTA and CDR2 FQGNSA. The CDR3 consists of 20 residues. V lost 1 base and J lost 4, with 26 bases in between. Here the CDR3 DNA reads TGTGCCAGCAGCTTAGTCCCTCCGAGGAGCGGCCGGGCGGGGTACAATGAGCAGTTCTTC. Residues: CASSLVPPRSGRAGYNEQFF.

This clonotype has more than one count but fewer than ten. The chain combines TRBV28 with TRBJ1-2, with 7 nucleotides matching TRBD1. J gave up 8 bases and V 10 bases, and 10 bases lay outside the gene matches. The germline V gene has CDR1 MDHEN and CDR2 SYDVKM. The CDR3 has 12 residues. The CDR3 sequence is CATTRQGAGYTF. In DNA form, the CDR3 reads TGTGCCACAACGAGACAGGGCGCAGGCTACACCTTC.

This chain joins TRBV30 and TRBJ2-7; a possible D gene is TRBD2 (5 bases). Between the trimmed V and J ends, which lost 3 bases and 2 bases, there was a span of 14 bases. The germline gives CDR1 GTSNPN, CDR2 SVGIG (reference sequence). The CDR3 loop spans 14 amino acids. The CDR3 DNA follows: TGTGCCTGGAGATACCCCGGGGTGCCCTACGAGCAGTACTTC. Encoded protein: CAWRYPGVPYEQYF.

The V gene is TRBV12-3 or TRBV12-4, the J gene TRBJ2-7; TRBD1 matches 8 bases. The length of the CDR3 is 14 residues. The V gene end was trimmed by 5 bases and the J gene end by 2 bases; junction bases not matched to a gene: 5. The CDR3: CASSRTGRPYEQYF. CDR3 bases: TGTGCCAGCAGTCGGACAGGGCGTCCCTACGAGCAGTACTTC.

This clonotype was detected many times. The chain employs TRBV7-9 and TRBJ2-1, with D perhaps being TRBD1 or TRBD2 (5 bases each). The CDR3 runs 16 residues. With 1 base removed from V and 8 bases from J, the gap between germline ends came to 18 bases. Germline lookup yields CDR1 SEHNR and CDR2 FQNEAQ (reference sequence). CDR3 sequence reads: CASSLVPRGETDEQFF. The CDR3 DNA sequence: TGTGCCAGCAGCTTAGTCCCCCGGGGAGAGACAGATGAGCAGTTCTTC. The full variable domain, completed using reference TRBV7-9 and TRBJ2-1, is DTGVSQNPRHKITKRGQNVTFRCDPISEHNRLYWYRQTLGQGPEFLTYFQNEAQLEKSRLLSDRFSAERPKGSFSTLEIQRTEQGDSAMYLCASSLVPRGETDEQFFGPGTRLTVL.

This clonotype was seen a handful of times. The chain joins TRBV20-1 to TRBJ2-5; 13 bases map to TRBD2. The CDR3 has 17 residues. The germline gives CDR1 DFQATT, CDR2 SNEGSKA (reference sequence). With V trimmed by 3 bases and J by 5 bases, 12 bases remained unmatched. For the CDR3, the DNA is TGCAGTGCTAGCGGACTAGCGGGAGTTGTTGTGTGGGAGACCCAGTACTTC. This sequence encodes CSASGLAGVVVWETQYF.

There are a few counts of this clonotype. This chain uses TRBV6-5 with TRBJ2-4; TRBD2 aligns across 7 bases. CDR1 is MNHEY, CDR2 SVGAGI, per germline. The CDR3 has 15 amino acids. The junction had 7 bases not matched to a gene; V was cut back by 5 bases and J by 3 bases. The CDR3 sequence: CASSLWGGGKNIQYF. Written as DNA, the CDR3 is TGTGCCAGCAGTCTTTGGGGGGGAGGCAAAAACATTCAGTACTTC.

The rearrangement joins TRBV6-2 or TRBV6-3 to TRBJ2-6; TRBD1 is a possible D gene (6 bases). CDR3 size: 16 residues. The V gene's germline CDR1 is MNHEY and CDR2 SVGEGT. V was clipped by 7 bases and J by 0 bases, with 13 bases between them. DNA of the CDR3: TGTGCCAGCAAATGGGACACCAACTCTGGGGCCAACGTCCTGACTTTC. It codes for CASKWDTNSGANVLTF.

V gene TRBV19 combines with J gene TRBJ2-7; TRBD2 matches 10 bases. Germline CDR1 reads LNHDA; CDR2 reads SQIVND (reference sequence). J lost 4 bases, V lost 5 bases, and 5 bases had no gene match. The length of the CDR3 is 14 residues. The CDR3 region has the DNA TGTGCCAGTAGTCTTAGCGGGGGGACGTACGAGCAGTACTTC. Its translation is CASSLSGGTYEQYF. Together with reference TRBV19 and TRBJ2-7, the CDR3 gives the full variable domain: DGGITQSPKYLFRKEGQNVTLSCEQNLNHDAMYWYRQDPGQGLRLIYYSQIVNDFQKGDIAEGYSVSREKKESFPLTVTSAQKNPTAFYLCASSLSGGTYEQYFGPGTRLTVT.

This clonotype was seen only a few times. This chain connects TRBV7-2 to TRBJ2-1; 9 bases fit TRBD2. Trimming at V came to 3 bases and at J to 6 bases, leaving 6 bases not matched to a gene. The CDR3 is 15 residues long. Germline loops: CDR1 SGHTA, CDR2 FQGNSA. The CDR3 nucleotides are TGTGCCAGCAGCTTCATTAGCGGGAGCCGCAATGAGCAGTTCTTC. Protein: CASSFISGSRNEQFF.

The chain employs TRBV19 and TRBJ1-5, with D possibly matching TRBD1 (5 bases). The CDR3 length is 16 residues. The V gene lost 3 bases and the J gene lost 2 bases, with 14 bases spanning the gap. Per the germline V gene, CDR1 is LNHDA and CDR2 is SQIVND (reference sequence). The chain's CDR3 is CASSIREGIGNQPQHF. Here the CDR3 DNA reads TGTGCCAGTAGTATCAGGGAGGGAATCGGCAATCAGCCCCAGCATTTT.

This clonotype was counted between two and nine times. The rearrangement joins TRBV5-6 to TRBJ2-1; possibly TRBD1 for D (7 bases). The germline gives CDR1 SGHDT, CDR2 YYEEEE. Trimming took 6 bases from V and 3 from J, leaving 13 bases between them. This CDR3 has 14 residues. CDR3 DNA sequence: TGTGCCAGCACCTCAGGGGGGATCTACAATGAGCAGTTCTTC. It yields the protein CASTSGGIYNEQFF.

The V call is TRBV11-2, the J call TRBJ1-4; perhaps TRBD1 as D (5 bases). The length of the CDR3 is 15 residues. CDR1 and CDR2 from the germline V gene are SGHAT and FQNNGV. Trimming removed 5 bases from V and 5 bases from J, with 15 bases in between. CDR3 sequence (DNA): TGTGCCAGCAGCCCGCGTCTGGGGGAGAATGAAAAACTGTTTTTT. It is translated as CASSPRLGENEKLFF.

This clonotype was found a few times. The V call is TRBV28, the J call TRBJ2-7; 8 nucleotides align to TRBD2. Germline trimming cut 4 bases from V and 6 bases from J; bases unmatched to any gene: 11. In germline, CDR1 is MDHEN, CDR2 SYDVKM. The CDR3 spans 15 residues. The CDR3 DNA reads TGTGCCAGCAGTTCCCCCGGGACTAGGGTGCCCGAGCAGTACTTC. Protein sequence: CASSSPGTRVPEQYF. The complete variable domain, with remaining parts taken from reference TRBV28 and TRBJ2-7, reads DVKVTQSSRYLVKRTGEKVFLECVQDMDHENMFWYRQDPGLGLRLIYFSYDVKMKEKGDIPEGYSVSREKKERFSLILESASTNQTSMYLCASSSPGTRVPEQYFGPGTRLTVT.

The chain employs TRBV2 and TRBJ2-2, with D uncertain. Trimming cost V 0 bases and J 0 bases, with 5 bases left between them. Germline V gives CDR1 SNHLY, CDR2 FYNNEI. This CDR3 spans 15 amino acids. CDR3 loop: CASSEAQANTGELFF. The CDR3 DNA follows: TGTGCCAGCAGTGAAGCGCAGGCGAACACCGGGGAGCTGTTTTTT.

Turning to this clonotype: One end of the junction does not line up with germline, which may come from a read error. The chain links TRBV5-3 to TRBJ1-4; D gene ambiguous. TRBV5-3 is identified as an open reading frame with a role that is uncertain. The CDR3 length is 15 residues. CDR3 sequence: CASSLYSPTNEKLFF. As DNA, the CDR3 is TGTGCCAGCAGCTTGTACAGTCCAACTAATGAAAAACTGTTTTTT.

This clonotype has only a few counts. Here the CDR3 reads CASSLARGAYGYTF. In DNA, the CDR3 is TGTGCCAGCAGTTTAGCGAGGGGGGCGTATGGCTACACCTTC. The chain is built from TRBV12-3 or TRBV12-4 and TRBJ1-2; maybe TRBD1 (6 bases). The CDR3 is 14 amino acids. V lost 0 bases and J 5 bases, leaving 10 bases between the germline ends.

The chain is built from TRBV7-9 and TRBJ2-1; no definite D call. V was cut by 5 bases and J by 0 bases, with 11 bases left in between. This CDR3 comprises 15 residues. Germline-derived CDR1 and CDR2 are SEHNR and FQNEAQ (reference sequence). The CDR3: CASSPILSSYNEQFF. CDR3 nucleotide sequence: TGTGCCAGCAGCCCCATTTTGAGCTCCTACAATGAGCAGTTCTTC.

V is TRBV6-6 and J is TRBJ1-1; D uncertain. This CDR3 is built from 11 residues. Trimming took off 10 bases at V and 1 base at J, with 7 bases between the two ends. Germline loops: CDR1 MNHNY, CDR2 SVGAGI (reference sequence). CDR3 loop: CATLRNTEAFF. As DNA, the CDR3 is TGTGCCACCCTACGGAACACTGAAGCTTTCTTT.